These T cell receptor beta chains were read from a single sample in a study of T cells after yellow fever vaccination. TCRdb itself ran the 5' RACE reads through MiXCR, one entry per CDR3 protein. The table records about 630,000 distinct CDR3 sequences, approximately 13% of them present only once. The specimen was PBMCs, collected on the day of the yellow fever booster vaccination. These receptors all stem from a man younger than 45 who received the YFV17D yellow fever vaccine. Both conserved end residues are part of each CDR3. D genes are given only for firm matches. The size field is filled for only some rows; it gives once, few, many or a size class.

v_gene	abundance	j_gene	d_gene	CDR3aa	CDR3nt
TRBV7-2	.	TRBJ2-1	TRBD2	CASSWTSFNEQFF	TGTGCCAGCAGCTGGACTAGCTTCAATGAGCAGTTCTTC
TRBV7-2	.	TRBJ1-1	TRBD1	CASSLDRGGTRAFF	TGTGCCAGCAGCCTAGACAGGGGGGGAACGAGGGCTTTCTTT
TRBV20-1	.	TRBJ2-1	.	CCARDGAGLEHNEQFF	TGCTGTGCTAGAGATGGTGCGGGACTCGAACACAATGAGCAGTTCTTC
TRBV20-1	few	TRBJ2-2	.	CSAPGGGRSNTGELFF	TGCAGTGCTCCGGGCGGGGGCAGAAGTAACACCGGGGAGCTGTTTTTT
TRBV5-1	many	TRBJ2-7	.	CASSLGGTSEQYF	TGCGCCAGCAGCTTGGGGGGAACCAGCGAGCAGTACTTC
TRBV2	.	TRBJ1-1	.	CASKRDTEAFF	TGTGCCAGCAAAAGGGACACTGAAGCTTTCTTT
TRBV12-3/TRBV12-4	many	TRBJ2-7	TRBD1	CASSPLGGPFREQYF	TGTGCCAGCAGTCCCCTAGGGGGCCCCTTTAGGGAGCAGTACTTC
TRBV20-1	few	TRBJ1-1	.	CSAWGVNTEAFF	TGCAGTGCTTGGGGGGTGAACACTGAAGCTTTCTTT
TRBV7-2	.	TRBJ2-7	.	CASSLGASEYEQYF	TGTGCCAGCAGCTTAGGGGCTAGCGAGTATGAGCAGTACTTC
TRBV11-2	few	TRBJ2-2	TRBD1	CASTGTGDTGELFF	TGTGCCAGCACCGGGACAGGGGACACCGGGGAGCTGTTTTTT
TRBV20-1	.	TRBJ1-4	.	CSALQGDKLFF	TGCAGTGCTCTGCAGGGAGACAAACTGTTTTTT
TRBV6-1	.	TRBJ2-3	TRBD1	CASSVKRGQLSTDTQYF	TGTGCCAGCAGTGTGAAGAGGGGACAGTTAAGCACAGATACGCAGTATTTT
TRBV27	few	TRBJ2-7	TRBD1	CASSGTGASSYEQYF	TGTGCCAGCAGCGGGACAGGGGCTTCCTCCTACGAGCAGTACTTC
TRBV5-1	.	TRBJ2-1	TRBD2	CASSYQAGAGEQFF	TGCGCCAGCAGCTACCAAGCGGGAGCAGGTGAGCAGTTCTTC
TRBV7-2	.	TRBJ2-1	.	CASSSVSVNEQFF	TGTGCCAGCAGCTCAGTATCGGTGAATGAGCAGTTCTTC
TRBV7-9	few	TRBJ2-5	TRBD2	CASSPRLAGGPETQYF	TGTGCCAGCAGCCCACGACTAGCGGGAGGACCAGAGACCCAGTACTTC
TRBV7-2	.	TRBJ1-4	.	CASSLLGQPNEKLFF	TGTGCCAGCAGCTTACTAGGACAGCCTAATGAAAAACTGTTTTTT
TRBV5-1	few	TRBJ2-2	.	CASSLGAPANTGELFF	TGCGCCAGCAGCTTGGGGGCCCCCGCGAACACCGGGGAGCTGTTTTTT
TRBV2	few	TRBJ1-1	.	CASSPTGESPEAFF	TGTGCCAGCAGCCCCACGGGGGAAAGTCCTGAAGCTTTCTTT
TRBV29-1	.	TRBJ2-1	TRBD1	CSVGQGGNNEQFF	TGCAGCGTGGGACAGGGGGGGAACAATGAGCAGTTCTTC
TRBV5-5	few	TRBJ2-1	TRBD2	CASSLGGTSESKQFF	TGTGCCAGCAGCTTGGGAGGGACTAGTGAATCTAAGCAGTTCTTC
TRBV2	.	TRBJ2-1	.	CASSVTRDNEQFF	TGTGCCAGCAGTGTAACCAGGGACAATGAGCAGTTCTTC
TRBV24-1	.	TRBJ2-5	TRBD1	CATSETGTGGQETQYF	TGTGCCACCAGTGAAACCGGGACAGGGGGCCAAGAGACCCAGTACTTC
TRBV7-2	.	TRBJ2-7	.	CASSLVGGARNEQYF	TGTGCCAGCAGCTTAGTAGGAGGGGCTCGGAACGAGCAGTACTTC
TRBV5-1	few	TRBJ2-5	.	CASSLLTSETQYF	TGCGCCAGCAGCTTGCTTACGTCAGAGACCCAGTACTTC
TRBV12-3/TRBV12-4	.	TRBJ2-7	TRBD1	CASGIGQGLGEQYF	TGTGCCAGCGGTATTGGACAGGGGCTAGGAGAGCAGTACTTC
TRBV21-1	few	TRBJ2-5	.	CASSKGGLAGVRGETQYF	TGTGCCAGCAGCAAAGGTGGGCTAGCGGGAGTAAGGGGTGAGACCCAGTACTTC
TRBV20-1	few	TRBJ2-6	.	CSARDLNSGANVLTF	TGCAGTGCTAGAGATCTTAACTCTGGGGCCAACGTCCTGACTTTC
TRBV7-9	.	TRBJ2-2	.	CASSRLYGRTGELFF	TGTGCCAGCAGCCGTCTCTATGGTAGGACCGGGGAGCTGTTTTTT
TRBV11-1	.	TRBJ2-7	TRBD1	CASSAAGTGATSSYEQYF	TGTGCCAGCAGCGCCGCCGGGACAGGGGCAACTTCCTCCTACGAGCAGTACTTC